The 18 T cell receptor beta chains below were found in one sample sequenced in a study of cytomegalovirus exposure and HLA in healthy donors. PCR amplification relied on 60 Vbeta primers (plus 13 Jbeta primers). The data were produced by immunoSEQ multiplex PCR, yet TCRdb's version contains in-frame clones alone and is incomplete. The sample includes more than 95,000 clones, 60% to 80% of them seen just once. The sequenced sample consisted of PBMCs. These receptors were obtained from a man younger than 45 in good health and CMV-seronegative.

This chain connects TRBV6-5 to TRBJ1-3; the match to TRBD1 covers 7 bases. J gave up 1 base and V 6 bases, and 0 bases lay outside the gene matches. Germline assignment: CDR1 MNHEY and CDR2 SVGAGI. There are 13 residues in the CDR3. CDR3 in amino acids: CASRQGSGNTIYF. The CDR3 bases are TGTGCCAGCAGACAGGGGTCTGGAAACACCATATATTTT.

The V gene is TRBV18, the J gene TRBJ1-5; 7 bases are shared with TRBD1. The J segment lost 4 bases and the V segment lost 8 bases, leaving 5 bases of the junction unmatched. The CDR3 runs 13 residues. CDR1 is KGHSH, CDR2 LQKENI, per germline. This CDR3 is CASRSGGNQPQHF. In DNA, the CDR3 is TGTGCCAGCAGATCAGGGGGGAATCAGCCCCAGCATTTT.

Turning to this clone: Different DNA sequences within this sample yield the same CDR3. This chain links TRBV19 with TRBJ2-1, with 10 positions matching TRBD2. With V trimmed by 5 bases and J by 3 bases, 4 bases remained unmatched. The length of the CDR3 is 15 residues. CDR1 LNHDA and CDR2 SQIVND come from the germline V gene (reference sequence). The CDR3 protein is CASSSLAGGYNEQFF. CDR3 sequence (DNA): TGTGCCAGTAGTTCTTTAGCGGGGGGCTACAATGAGCAGTTCTTC.

This clone came up once. The chain has TRBV7-3 and TRBJ2-5; 7 bases line up with TRBD1. From germline, CDR1 is SGHTA and CDR2 FQGTGA. The CDR3 sequence is 14 residues long. Losses at the gene ends were 0 bases for V and 7 bases for J; bases not matched to a gene: 5. CDR3 region: CASSLTGPGGTQYF. CDR3 DNA: TGTGCCAGCAGCTTAACTGGTCCAGGGGGGACCCAGTACTTC.

The chain is built from TRBV7-9 and TRBJ2-1; 8 bases map to TRBD2. CDR1 is SEHNR, CDR2 FQNEAQ, per germline (reference sequence). The ends lost 3 bases at V and 8 bases at J; junction bases unmatched: 15. The CDR3 contains 17 residues. The chain's CDR3 is CASSLGGGTRIFHEQFF. The CDR3 coding sequence is TGTGCCAGCAGCTTGGGGGGCGGGACTAGGATATTCCATGAGCAGTTCTTC.

This clone was seen just once. The J gene is TRBJ1-3, the V gene TRBV28, with D perhaps TRBD1 (6 bases). The ends were cut back, 6 bases at V and 2 bases at J, with 14 bases in the middle. The CDR3 is 15 residues long. The germline CDR1 and CDR2 sequences are MDHEN and SYDVKM. As DNA, the CDR3 is TGTGCCAGCAGAGTGGACAGACCGACTGGAAACACCATATATTTT. This translates into CASRVDRPTGNTIYF.

The V gene is TRBV7-8, the J gene TRBJ2-1, with 10 nucleotides matching TRBD2. The CDR3 consists of 18 residues. Germline V gene data show CDR1 as SGHVS and CDR2 as FQNEAQ. Trimming took 0 bases from V and 0 from J; bases not matched to a gene: 5. This CDR3 reads CASSLALAGASSYNEQFF. In DNA, the CDR3 is TGTGCCAGCAGCTTAGCTCTAGCGGGAGCCAGCTCCTACAATGAGCAGTTCTTC.

This clone was counted a single time. This chain connects TRBV9 to TRBJ2-5, with D tentatively TRBD2 (5 bases). The V end was cut by 0 bases, the J end by 5 bases, with 14 bases between. This CDR3 contains 15 residues. CDR1 and CDR2 (germline): SGDLS, YYNGEE. The CDR3 here is CASSVGIEGWETQYF. The CDR3 DNA reads TGTGCCAGCAGCGTAGGTATCGAGGGATGGGAGACCCAGTACTTC.

This clone turned up a few times. This chain uses TRBV7-2 with TRBJ1-1; weak D call: TRBD1 (6 bases). The V end lost 5 bases, the J end lost 5 bases, and 12 bases lay between the germline ends. Germline V gene data show CDR1 as SGHTA and CDR2 as FQGNSA. The CDR3 runs 13 residues. In DNA, the CDR3 is TGTGCCAGCAGCGGGCAGGGGATAACTGAAGCTTTCTTT. Its translation is CASSGQGITEAFF. The full variable domain, completed using reference TRBV7-2 and TRBJ1-1, is GAGVSQSPSNKVTEKGKDVELRCDPISGHTALYWYRQSLGQGLEFLIYFQGNSAPDKSGLPSDRFSAERTGGSVSTLTIQRTQQEDSAVYLCASSGQGITEAFFGQGTRLTVV.

The chain uses TRBV5-6 and TRBJ2-1; tentatively, D is TRBD2 (5 bases). Germline loops: CDR1 SGHDT, CDR2 YYEEEE. V gave up 0 bases and J gave up 10 bases, with 17 bases separating them. This CDR3 comprises 15 residues. CDR3 in amino acids: CASSLVGVRGGEQFF. Here the CDR3 DNA reads TGTGCCAGCAGCTTGGTCGGGGTGCGCGGCGGGGAGCAGTTCTTC.

The V call is TRBV7-2, the J call TRBJ2-5; 8 bases match TRBD1. Germline V gene sequence: CDR1 SGHTA, CDR2 FQGNSA. Losses at the gene ends were 5 bases for V and 4 bases for J; bases not matched to a gene: 6. The CDR3 spans 14 residues. The DNA for the CDR3 is TGTGCCAGCAGCGGGACAGGAGGGGGAGAGACCCAGTACTTC. Its translation: CASSGTGGGETQYF. The entire variable domain, with the rest obtained from reference TRBV7-2 and TRBJ2-5, is as follows: GAGVSQSPSNKVTEKGKDVELRCDPISGHTALYWYRQSLGQGLEFLIYFQGNSAPDKSGLPSDRFSAERTGGSVSTLTIQRTQQEDSAVYLCASSGTGGGETQYFGPGTRLLVL.

This clone was counted a single time. V gene TRBV28 combines with J gene TRBJ2-4, with 8 positions matching TRBD1. The CDR3 runs 14 residues. CDR1 MDHEN and CDR2 SYDVKM come from the germline V gene. The V segment lost 6 bases and the J segment 3 bases; nucleotides outside the gene matches: 4. CDR3 residues: CASSRGQDKNIQYF. In nucleotides, the CDR3 is TGTGCCAGCAGCCGGGGACAGGACAAAAACATTCAGTACTTC.

The chain has TRBV6-5 and TRBJ2-5; no firm D call. The assigned J gene may be wrong: the sequence end matches TRBJ2-7 better. The V gene's germline CDR1 is MNHEY and CDR2 SVGAGI. The CDR3 contains 14 residues. CDR3 region: CASSYSRKYYEQYF. CDR3 coding DNA: TGTGCCAGCAGTTACTCAAGAAAGTACTACGAGCAGTACTTC.

The chain recombines TRBV6-5 with TRBJ1-5, with D possibly TRBD1 on 5 matching bases. The germline V and J ends were trimmed by 5 bases and 0 bases, with 8 bases remaining between them. There are 14 residues in the CDR3. CDR1 is MNHEY, CDR2 SVGAGI, per germline. CDR3 DNA sequence: TGTGCCAGCAGTAGACAGAATAGCAATCAGCCCCAGCATTTT. This gives the protein CASSRQNSNQPQHF.

This clone turned up a few times. The chain couples TRBV7-6 to TRBJ2-7; 10 positions agree with TRBD1. J lost 0 bases, V lost 6 bases, and 8 bases had no gene match. The CDR3 contains 16 residues. Germline V gene sequence: CDR1 SGHVS, CDR2 FNYEAQ. The CDR3 coding sequence is TGTGCCAGCAGGTGGAGGACAGGGGGGAGCTCCTACGAGCAGTACTTC. It yields the protein CASRWRTGGSSYEQYF.

This chain links TRBV6-6 with TRBJ1-1; TRBD1 aligns across 9 bases. The CDR3 sequence is 13 residues long. V lost 10 bases, J lost 4 bases, and 7 bases stayed unmatched. Germline CDR1 MNHNY, CDR2 SVGAGI (reference sequence). The CDR3 sequence: CAIDRGVGTEAFF. The CDR3 DNA follows: TGTGCCATCGACAGGGGGGTGGGCACTGAAGCTTTCTTT.

This chain's CDR3 is CASSYLWDRGSQHF. The CDR3 DNA follows: TGTGCCAGCAGTTACCTCTGGGACAGGGGGTCCCAGCATTTT. V usage is TRBV6-5 and J usage is TRBJ1-5, with TRBD1 matching over 11 bases. The CDR3 has 14 residues. The trim removed 2 bases at V and 11 bases at J, leaving 5 bases unmatched. CDR1 is MNHEY, CDR2 SVGAGI, per germline.

This chain connects TRBV28 to TRBJ2-2, with TRBD1 identical over 9 bases. V lost 7 bases to trimming and J lost 3 bases; unmatched junction nucleotides: 9. Germline V gene lookup returns CDR1 MDHEN and CDR2 SYDVKM. This CDR3 has 16 amino acids. CDR3 bases: TGTGCCAGCAAACCCCCCGGGACAGGGCACACCGGGGAGCTGTTTTTT. Translating it yields CASKPPGTGHTGELFF.